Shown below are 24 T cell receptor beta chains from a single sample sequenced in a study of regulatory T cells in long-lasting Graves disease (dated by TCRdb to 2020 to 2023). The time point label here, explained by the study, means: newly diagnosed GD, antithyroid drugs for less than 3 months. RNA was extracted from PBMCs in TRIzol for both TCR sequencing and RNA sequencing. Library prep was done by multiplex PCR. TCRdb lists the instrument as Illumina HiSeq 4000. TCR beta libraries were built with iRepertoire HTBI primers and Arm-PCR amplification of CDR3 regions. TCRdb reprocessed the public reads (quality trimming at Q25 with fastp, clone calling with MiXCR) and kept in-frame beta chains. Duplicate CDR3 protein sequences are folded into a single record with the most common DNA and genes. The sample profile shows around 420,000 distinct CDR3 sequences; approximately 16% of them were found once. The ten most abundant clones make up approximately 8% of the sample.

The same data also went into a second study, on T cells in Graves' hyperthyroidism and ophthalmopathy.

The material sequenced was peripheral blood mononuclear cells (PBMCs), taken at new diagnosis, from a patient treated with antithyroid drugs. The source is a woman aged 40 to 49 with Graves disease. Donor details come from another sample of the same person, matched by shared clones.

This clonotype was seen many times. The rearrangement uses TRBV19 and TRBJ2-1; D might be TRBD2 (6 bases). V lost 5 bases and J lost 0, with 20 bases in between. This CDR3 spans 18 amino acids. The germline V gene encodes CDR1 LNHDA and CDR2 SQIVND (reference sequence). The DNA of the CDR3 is TGTGCCAGTAGTCCTTCGGTAGGGGCGGGACTCTCCTACAATGAGCAGTTCTTC. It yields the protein CASSPSVGAGLSYNEQFF.

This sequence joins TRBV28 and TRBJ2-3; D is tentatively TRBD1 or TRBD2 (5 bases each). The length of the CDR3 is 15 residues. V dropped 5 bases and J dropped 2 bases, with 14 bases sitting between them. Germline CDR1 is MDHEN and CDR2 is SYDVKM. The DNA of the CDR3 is TGTGCCAGCAGTCCACGGGACCCCGTCACAGATACGCAGTATTTT. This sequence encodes CASSPRDPVTDTQYF. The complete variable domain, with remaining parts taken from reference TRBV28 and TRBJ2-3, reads DVKVTQSSRYLVKRTGEKVFLECVQDMDHENMFWYRQDPGLGLRLIYFSYDVKMKEKGDIPEGYSVSREKKERFSLILESASTNQTSMYLCASSPRDPVTDTQYFGPGTRLTVL.

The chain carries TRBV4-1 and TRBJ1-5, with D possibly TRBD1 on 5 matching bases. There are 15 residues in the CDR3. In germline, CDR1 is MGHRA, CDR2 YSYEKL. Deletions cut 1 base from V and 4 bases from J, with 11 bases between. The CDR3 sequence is CASSQGQGMNQPQHF. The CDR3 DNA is TGCGCCAGCAGCCAAGGGCAGGGAATGAATCAGCCCCAGCATTTT.

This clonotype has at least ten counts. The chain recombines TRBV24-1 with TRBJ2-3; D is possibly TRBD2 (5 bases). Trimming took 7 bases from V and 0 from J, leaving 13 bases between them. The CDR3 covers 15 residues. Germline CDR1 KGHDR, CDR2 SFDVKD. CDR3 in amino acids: CATRVKADSTDTQYF. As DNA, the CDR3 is TGTGCCACCAGAGTGAAAGCGGATAGCACAGATACGCAGTATTTT.

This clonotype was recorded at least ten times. The CDR3, as DNA: TGTGCCAGCCAGGGGGGCAGGGCCTACGAGCAGTACTTC. It yields the protein CASQGGRAYEQYF. This chain joins TRBV7-9 and TRBJ2-7; possibly TRBD1 for D (7 bases). The germline V gene encodes CDR1 SEHNR and CDR2 FQNEAQ (reference sequence). Trimming removed 8 bases from V and 2 bases from J, with 13 bases in between. The CDR3 has 13 amino acids.

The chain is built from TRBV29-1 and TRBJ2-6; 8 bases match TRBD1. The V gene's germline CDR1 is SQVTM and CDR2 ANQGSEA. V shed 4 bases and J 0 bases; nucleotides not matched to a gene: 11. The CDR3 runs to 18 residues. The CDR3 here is CSVGGRQGLDSGANVLTF. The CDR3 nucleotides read TGCAGCGTTGGGGGCCGACAGGGGTTGGACTCTGGGGCCAACGTCCTGACTTTC.

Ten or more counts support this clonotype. The CDR3 loop is CASSFRTGVAYEQYF. The CDR3 DNA is TGTGCCAGCAGTTTTAGGACAGGGGTAGCCTACGAGCAGTACTTC. The chain employs TRBV12-3 or TRBV12-4 and TRBJ2-7; 9 bases are shared with TRBD1. The CDR3 consists of 15 residues. V was pared by 3 bases and J by 2 bases, with 5 bases of the junction left unmatched.

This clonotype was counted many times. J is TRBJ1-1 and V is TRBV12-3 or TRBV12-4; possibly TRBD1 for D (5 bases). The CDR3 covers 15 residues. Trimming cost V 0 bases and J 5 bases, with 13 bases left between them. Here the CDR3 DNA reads TGTGCCAGCAGTTTAGCGGGGAGGGGAGAAACTGAAGCTTTCTTT. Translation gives CASSLAGRGETEAFF.

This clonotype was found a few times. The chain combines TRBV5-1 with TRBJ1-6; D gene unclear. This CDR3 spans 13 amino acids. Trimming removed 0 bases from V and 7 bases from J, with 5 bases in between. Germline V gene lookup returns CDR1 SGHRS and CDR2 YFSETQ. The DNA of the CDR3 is TGCGCCAGCAGCTTGGATACGAATTCACCCCTCCACTTT. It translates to CASSLDTNSPLHF.

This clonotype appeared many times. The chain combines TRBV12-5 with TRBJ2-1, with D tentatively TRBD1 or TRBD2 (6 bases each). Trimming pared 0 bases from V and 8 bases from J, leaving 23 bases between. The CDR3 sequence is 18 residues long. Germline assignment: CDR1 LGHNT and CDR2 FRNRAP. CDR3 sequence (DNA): TGTGCTAGTGGTTTGGTAGGTAGAGGGGGGCTCCTAAATTATGAGCAGTTCTTC. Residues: CASGLVGRGGLLNYEQFF.

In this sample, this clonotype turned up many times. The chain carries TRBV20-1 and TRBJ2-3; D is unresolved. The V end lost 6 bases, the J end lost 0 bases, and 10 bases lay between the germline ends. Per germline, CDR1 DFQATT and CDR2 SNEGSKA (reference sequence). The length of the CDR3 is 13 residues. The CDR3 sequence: CSAVSGSTDTQYF. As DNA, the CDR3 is TGCAGTGCGGTGAGTGGAAGCACAGATACGCAGTATTTT.

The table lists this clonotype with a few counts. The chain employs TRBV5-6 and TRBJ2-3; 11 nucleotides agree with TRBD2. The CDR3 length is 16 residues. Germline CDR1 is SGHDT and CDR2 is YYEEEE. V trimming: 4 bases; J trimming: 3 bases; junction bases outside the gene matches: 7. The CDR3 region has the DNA TGTGCCAGCAGCGATAGCGGGAGGGCCATAACAGATACGCAGTATTTT. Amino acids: CASSDSGRAITDTQYF.

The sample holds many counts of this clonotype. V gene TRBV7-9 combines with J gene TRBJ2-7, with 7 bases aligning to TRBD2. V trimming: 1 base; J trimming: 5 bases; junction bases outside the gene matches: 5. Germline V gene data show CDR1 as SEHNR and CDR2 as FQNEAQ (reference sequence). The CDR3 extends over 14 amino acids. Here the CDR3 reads CASSLGGGANEQYF. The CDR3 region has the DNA TGTGCCAGCAGCTTAGGGGGAGGGGCGAACGAGCAGTACTTC.

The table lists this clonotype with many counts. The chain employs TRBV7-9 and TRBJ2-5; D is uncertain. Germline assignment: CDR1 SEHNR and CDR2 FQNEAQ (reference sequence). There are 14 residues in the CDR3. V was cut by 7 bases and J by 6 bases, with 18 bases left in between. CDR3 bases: TGTGCCAGCACCCAATGGGGATTACCGAAGACCCAGTACTTC. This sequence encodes CASTQWGLPKTQYF.

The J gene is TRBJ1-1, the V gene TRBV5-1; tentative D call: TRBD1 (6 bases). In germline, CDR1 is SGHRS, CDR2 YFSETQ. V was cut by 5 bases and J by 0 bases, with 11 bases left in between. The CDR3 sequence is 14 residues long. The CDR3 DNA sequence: TGCGCCAGCAGTAGAACAGGGCTGAACACTGAAGCTTTCTTT. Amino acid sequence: CASSRTGLNTEAFF.

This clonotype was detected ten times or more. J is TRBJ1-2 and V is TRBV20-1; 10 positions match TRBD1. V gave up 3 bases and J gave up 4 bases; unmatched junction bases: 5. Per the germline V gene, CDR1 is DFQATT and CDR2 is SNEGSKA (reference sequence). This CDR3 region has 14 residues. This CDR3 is CSASGTGVGYGYTF. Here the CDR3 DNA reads TGCAGTGCTAGTGGGACAGGGGTCGGCTATGGCTACACCTTC.

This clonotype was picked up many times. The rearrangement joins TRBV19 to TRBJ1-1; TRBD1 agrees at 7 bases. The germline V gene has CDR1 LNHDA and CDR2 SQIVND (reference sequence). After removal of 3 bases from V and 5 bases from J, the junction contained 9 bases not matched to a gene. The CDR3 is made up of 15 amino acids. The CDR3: CASSIDAGGFTEAFF. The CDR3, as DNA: TGTGCCAGTAGTATCGATGCAGGGGGTTTTACTGAAGCTTTCTTT.

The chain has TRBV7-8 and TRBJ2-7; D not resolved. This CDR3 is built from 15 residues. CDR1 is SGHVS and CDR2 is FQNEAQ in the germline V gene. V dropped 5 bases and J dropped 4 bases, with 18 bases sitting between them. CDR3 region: CASSLNGQYGYEQYF. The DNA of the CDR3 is TGTGCCAGCAGCCTAAACGGCCAATATGGGTACGAGCAGTACTTC.

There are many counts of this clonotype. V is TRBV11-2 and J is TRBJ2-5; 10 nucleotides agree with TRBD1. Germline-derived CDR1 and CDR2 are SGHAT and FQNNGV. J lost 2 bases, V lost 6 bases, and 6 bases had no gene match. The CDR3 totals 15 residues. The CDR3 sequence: CASSPGQGTQETQYF. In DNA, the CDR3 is TGTGCCAGCAGTCCGGGACAGGGGACACAAGAGACCCAGTACTTC.

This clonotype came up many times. The CDR3 coding sequence is TGTGCCAGCAGCTTTATACAGGGTCACACTGAAGCTTTCTTT. It is translated as CASSFIQGHTEAFF. The rearrangement links TRBV11-1 to TRBJ1-1; D possibly corresponds to TRBD1 (6 bases). Germline values: CDR1 SGHAT, CDR2 FQDESV (reference sequence). This CDR3 region has 14 residues. Trimming removed 3 bases from V and 3 bases from J, with 11 bases in between.

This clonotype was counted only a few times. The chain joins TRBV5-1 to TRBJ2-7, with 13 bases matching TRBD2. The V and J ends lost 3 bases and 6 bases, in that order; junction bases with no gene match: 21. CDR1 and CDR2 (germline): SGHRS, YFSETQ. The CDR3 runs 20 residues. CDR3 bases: TGCGCCAGCAGCTCGAATGCCCGGGACCTAGGACTAGCGGGAGTAGTCGAGCAGTACTTC. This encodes CASSSNARDLGLAGVVEQYF.

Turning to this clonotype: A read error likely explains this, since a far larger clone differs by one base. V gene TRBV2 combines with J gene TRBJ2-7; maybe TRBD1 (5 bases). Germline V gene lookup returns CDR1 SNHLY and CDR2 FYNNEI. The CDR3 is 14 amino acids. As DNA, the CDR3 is TGTGCCAGCAGTGACCAGGGCCCCTACAATGAGCAGTCCTTC. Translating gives CASSDQGPYNEQSF.

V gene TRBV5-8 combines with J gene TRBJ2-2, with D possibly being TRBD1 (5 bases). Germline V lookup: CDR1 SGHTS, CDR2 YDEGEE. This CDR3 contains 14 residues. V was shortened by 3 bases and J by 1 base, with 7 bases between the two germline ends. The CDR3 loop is CASSWGLNTGELFF. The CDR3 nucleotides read TGTGCCAGCAGCTGGGGCCTGAACACCGGGGAGCTGTTTTTT. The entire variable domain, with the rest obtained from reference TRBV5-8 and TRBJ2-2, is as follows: EAGVTQSPTHLIKTRGQQATLRCSPISGHTSVYWYQQALGLGLQFLLWYDEGEERNRGNFPPRFSGRQFPNYSSELNVNALELEDSALYLCASSWGLNTGELFFGEGSRLTVL.

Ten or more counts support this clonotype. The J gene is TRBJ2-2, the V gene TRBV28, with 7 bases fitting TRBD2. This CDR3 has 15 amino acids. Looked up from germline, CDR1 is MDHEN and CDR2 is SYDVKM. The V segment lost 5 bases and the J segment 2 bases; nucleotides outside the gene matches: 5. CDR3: CASSRLAANTGELFF. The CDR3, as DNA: TGTGCCAGCAGTCGGCTAGCGGCAAACACCGGGGAGCTGTTTTTT.